A single TCR beta chain is shown here with its context. Original analysis: Amplification with reference gene primers provided the estimates of nucleated cell counts. Clones were read by immunoSEQ multiplex PCR, and TCRdb kept only the in-frame ones, dropping some. V and J calls and clone size are as listed in that table; D and trimming were resolved from the DNA. The sample includes about 180,000 clones, roughly 88% of them seen just once. This sample is part of a study of blood T cell repertoires in COVID-19. Clinical history reported by participants formed the basis on which cohorts were assigned. This clonotype was obtained from a woman in her twenties or thirties who had recovered from COVID-19. The material sequenced was PBMCs or T cells enriched from blood (not recorded which).

The CDR3 DNA reads TGTGCCAGCAGAGGGCAGGGGTTTGTAAATGAGCAGTTCTTC. Protein sequence: CASRGQGFVNEQFF. The chain employs TRBV6-5 and TRBJ2-1, with a possible D match to TRBD1 (6 bases). There are 14 residues in the CDR3. V shed 6 bases and J shed 7 bases, with 16 bases lying between them. Germline loops: CDR1 MNHEY, CDR2 SVGAGI.